This entry describes one TCR beta chain. These data are taken from a study of blood T cell repertoires in COVID-19. Measured with immunoSEQ multiplex PCR; TCRdb has only the in-frame clones, and not every one. The sample holds roughly 420,000 clones, roughly 90% seen once. The CDR3 spans 15 residues. V was clipped by 4 bases and J by 8 bases, with 17 bases between them. Looked up from germline, CDR1 is LNHNV and CDR2 is YYDKDF (reference sequence). This chain connects TRBV15 to TRBJ1-4, with D unresolved. Material for sequencing was PBMCs or T cells enriched from blood (not recorded which). This TCR was recovered from a woman aged 25 to 45 with acute COVID-19. The CDR3 nucleotides read TGTGCCACCAGCAAGTCAAGGCGTCCGGGGGAAAAACTGTTTTTT. Encoded protein: CATSKSRRPGEKLFF.